The clone carrying this T cell receptor beta chain was counted once. This entry is derived from a study of blood T cell repertoires in COVID-19. The repertoire was sequenced with immunoSEQ multiplex PCR; TCRdb's copy has only in-frame clones and lacks some. The data hold 65,000 to 95,000 clones, with roughly 82% observed a single time. From germline, CDR1 is LGHDT and CDR2 YNNKEL (reference sequence). V was clipped by 1 base and J by 7 bases, with 8 bases between them. This CDR3 spans 13 amino acids. The V gene is TRBV3-1 (or the pseudogene TRBV3-2), the J gene TRBJ1-5, with no clear D. This sequence was found in a woman aged 45-65 years with acute or convalescent COVID-19. The material sequenced was peripheral blood. The CDR3 region has the DNA TGTGCCAGCAGCCAAGGCGGGTACCAGCCCCAGCATTTT. Translated, it gives CASSQGGYQPQHF.